A single sample gave rise to the 31 T cell receptor beta chains below, sequenced in a study of control samples from healthy donors and cancer patients. Clones were read by immunoSEQ multiplex PCR, and TCRdb kept only the in-frame ones, dropping some. This sample has around 250,000 clones; approximately 80% occur once, and the top ten carry about an eighth. The sequenced material came from PBMCs. Source of these receptors: a woman aged 55-70 years with lung cancer.

This rearrangement joins TRBV5-1 to TRBJ2-5; 11 positions match TRBD1. The trim removed 2 bases at V and 7 bases at J, leaving 7 bases unmatched. CDR1 and CDR2 from the germline V gene are SGHRS and YFSETQ. The CDR3 extends over 15 amino acids. The CDR3, as DNA: TGCGCCAGCAGCTTAGGGACAGGGGGGACGGGGACCCAGTACTTC. This translates into CASSLGTGGTGTQYF.

This chain connects TRBV7-3 to TRBJ1-1; 7 bases fit TRBD1. The germline V gene encodes CDR1 SGHTA and CDR2 FQGTGA. This CDR3 is built from 14 residues. The V gene end was trimmed by 5 bases and the J gene end by 1 base; junction bases not matched to a gene: 4. CDR3 loop: CASSPGGQNTEAFF. The CDR3 nucleotides are TGTGCCAGCAGCCCAGGGGGGCAGAACACTGAAGCTTTCTTT.

V is TRBV2 and J is TRBJ1-1; D might be TRBD1 (6 bases). Germline CDR1 SNHLY, CDR2 FYNNEI. V was pared by 5 bases and J by 5 bases, with 18 bases between. The CDR3 consists of 15 residues. CDR3 region: CASSPRGGGGTEAFF. In DNA form, the CDR3 reads TGTGCCAGCAGTCCGCGTGGGGGGGGCGGAACTGAAGCTTTCTTT.

The chain uses TRBV2 and TRBJ1-2; D is unresolved. Germline CDR1 is SNHLY and CDR2 is FYNNEI. V lost 4 bases and J lost 3, with 18 bases in between. This CDR3 region has 16 residues. DNA for the CDR3: TGTGCCAGCAGTGGGTACACGGATGCCCTGGACTATGGCTACACCTTC. Translating it yields CASSGYTDALDYGYTF. Full variable domain (outside the CDR3, taken from reference TRBV2 and TRBJ1-2): EPEVTQTPSHQVTQMGQEVILRCVPISNHLYFYWYRQILGQKVEFLVSFYNNEISEKSEIFDDQFSVERPDGSNFTLKIRSTKLEDSAMYFCASSGYTDALDYGYTFGSGTRLTVV.

The chain has TRBV4-1 and TRBJ2-7; D might be TRBD2 (5 bases). The CDR3 has 14 residues. Looked up from germline, CDR1 is MGHRA and CDR2 is YSYEKL. Trimming left V 1 base short and J 6 bases short, with 13 bases between. The CDR3 nucleotides are TGCGCCAGCAGCCAAGCTCATCGGGGTGGCGAGCAGTACTTC. The encoded protein is CASSQAHRGGEQYF.

The chain has TRBV5-1 and TRBJ1-4; 10 positions agree with TRBD1. J gave up 7 bases and V 4 bases, and 7 bases lay outside the gene matches. The V gene's germline CDR1 is SGHRS and CDR2 YFSETQ. The CDR3 runs 15 residues. The CDR3 loop is CASSPGQGGGEKLFF. CDR3 sequence (DNA): TGCGCCAGCAGCCCCGGACAGGGGGGCGGTGAAAAACTGTTTTTT.

The rearrangement uses TRBV6-5 and TRBJ2-2, with D perhaps given as TRBD1 or TRBD2 (5 bases each). CDR3 length: 14 residues. The V end was cut by 6 bases, the J end by 2 bases, with 10 bases between. The V gene's germline CDR1 is MNHEY and CDR2 SVGAGI. The CDR3 reads CASRRDGNTGELFF. CDR3 nucleotides: TGTGCCAGCAGAAGGGACGGTAACACCGGGGAGCTGTTTTTT.

The chain carries TRBV10-3 and TRBJ2-2; 8 positions match TRBD2. The germline gives CDR1 ENHRY, CDR2 SYGVKD. V was clipped by 11 bases and J by 4 bases; unmatched bases: 12. CDR3 length: 15 residues. The CDR3 reads CASYGASGPTGELFF. CDR3 nucleotides: TGTGCCTCCTATGGGGCTAGCGGGCCCACCGGGGAGCTGTTTTTT.

The CDR3 loop is CASSPGTSGYEQYF. CDR3 in DNA: TGTGCCAGCAGCCCAGGGACTAGCGGGTACGAGCAGTACTTC. The chain is built from TRBV14 and TRBJ2-7; 12 bases agree with TRBD2. Germline trimming cut 4 bases from V and 4 bases from J; bases unmatched to any gene: 2. CDR1 and CDR2 from the germline V gene are SGHDN and FVKESK. The CDR3 sequence is 14 residues long.

The V call is TRBV2, the J call TRBJ2-3; tentative D call: TRBD2 (7 bases). The CDR3 contains 14 residues. The germline V and J ends were trimmed by 8 bases and 1 base, with 13 bases remaining between them. Germline V gives CDR1 SNHLY, CDR2 FYNNEI. The CDR3 sequence is CASLGGLRTDTQYF. The CDR3 DNA follows: TGTGCCAGCCTAGGGGGACTACGCACAGATACGCAGTATTTT.

This clone was found many times. The chain carries TRBV9 and TRBJ2-3; no definite D call. The CDR3 has 13 residues. Germline CDR1 reads SGDLS; CDR2 reads YYNGEE. Trimming pared 6 bases from V and 2 bases from J, leaving 10 bases between. For the CDR3, the DNA is TGTGCCAGCAACGGACGCTACACAGATACGCAGTATTTT. This encodes CASNGRYTDTQYF.

V gene TRBV21-1 combines with J gene TRBJ1-5; whether TRBD1, the table's D call, matches the DNA was not checked. TRBV21-1 is a listed pseudogene. The CDR3 is 17 amino acids. The CDR3 reads CASSKGDGTGTYNPQHF. CDR3 bases: TGTGCCAGCAGCAAAGGGGACGGGACAGGGACCTATAATCCCCAGCATTTT.

V and J are TRBV12-3 or TRBV12-4 and TRBJ1-4; 7 bases align to TRBD1. V lost 5 bases to trimming and J lost 8 bases; unmatched junction nucleotides: 5. The CDR3 extends over 13 amino acids. The CDR3 region is CASSGQDREKLFF. The CDR3 DNA sequence: TGTGCCAGCAGTGGACAGGACAGGGAAAAACTGTTTTTT.

The chain carries TRBV6-5 and TRBJ1-1; no reliable D call. The CDR3 runs 13 residues. Germline V CDR1 and CDR2: MNHEY, SVGAGI. Trimming removed 7 bases from V and 0 bases from J, with 9 bases in between. The CDR3 here is CASNLLLNTEAFF. The DNA for the CDR3 is TGTGCCAGCAACCTCCTTCTGAACACTGAAGCTTTCTTT.

As for this clone: Other nucleotide sequences from this sample produce the same CDR3. The chain joins TRBV5-6 to TRBJ2-3, with D possibly matching TRBD1 (5 bases). This CDR3 has 13 residues. Trimming left V 1 base short and J 3 bases short, with 6 bases between. The germline gives CDR1 SGHDT, CDR2 YYEEEE. In nucleotides, the CDR3 is TGTGCCAGCAGCTTGAAGGGGACAGATACGCAGTATTTT. It encodes CASSLKGTDTQYF. Full variable domain (outside the CDR3, taken from reference TRBV5-6 and TRBJ2-3): DAGVTQSPTHLIKTRGQQVTLRCSPKSGHDTVSWYQQALGQGPQFIFQYYEEEERQRGNFPDRFSGHQFPNYSSELNVNALLLGDSALYLCASSLKGTDTQYFGPGTRLTVL.

The chain joins TRBV6-6 to TRBJ1-2, with no clear D. The CDR3 has 14 residues. Looked up from germline, CDR1 is MNHNY and CDR2 is SVGAGI (reference sequence). Trimming cost V 0 bases and J 7 bases, with 12 bases left between them. The CDR3, as DNA: TGTGCCAGCAGTTACTCTGAGGGCCCGGGTGGCTACACCTTC. This encodes CASSYSEGPGGYTF.

This chain joins TRBV3-1 (or the pseudogene TRBV3-2) and TRBJ2-5; weak D call: TRBD2 (6 bases). The CDR3 contains 15 residues. Trimming removed 0 bases at V and 7 bases at J, with 15 bases between. CDR1 LGHDT and CDR2 YNNKEL come from the germline V gene (reference sequence). This chain's CDR3 is CASSQDLGGAGTQYF. The CDR3, as DNA: TGTGCCAGCAGCCAAGATCTCGGCGGGGCCGGGACCCAGTACTTC.

The J gene is TRBJ2-1, the V gene TRBV27; 7 bases agree with TRBD1. The CDR3 spans 17 residues. V lost 6 bases to trimming and J lost 4 bases; unmatched junction nucleotides: 15. CDR1 and CDR2 (germline): MNHEY, SMNVEV (reference sequence). In nucleotides, the CDR3 is TGTGCCAGCAGCGCAAGAGGTCTGGGACAGAGATACAATGAGCAGTTCTTC. Translation: CASSARGLGQRYNEQFF.

This clone was picked up one time. The chain joins TRBV7-9 to TRBJ2-7; 8 nucleotides align to TRBD2. The V segment lost 5 bases and the J segment 7 bases; nucleotides outside the gene matches: 16. CDR1 and CDR2 from the germline V gene are SEHNR and FQNEAQ (reference sequence). This CDR3 spans 16 amino acids. The CDR3 DNA is TGTGCCAGCAGCCAAAGTGGTGGACTGAGCGGGGGAGAGCAGTACTTC. Translated: CASSQSGGLSGGEQYF.

The rearrangement uses TRBV5-4 and TRBJ1-2; possible D gene TRBD1, 6 bases. The CDR3 consists of 14 residues. V was pared by 0 bases and J by 8 bases, with 14 bases between. The germline CDR1 and CDR2 sequences are SGHNT and YYREEE (reference sequence). The DNA of the CDR3 is TGTGCCAGCAGCTTGGATCTGACAGGAAAAGGCTACACCTTC. Its translation is CASSLDLTGKGYTF.

The rearrangement links TRBV2 to TRBJ2-3; possible D gene TRBD2, 6 bases. The CDR3 consists of 13 residues. Trimming removed 0 bases at V and 8 bases at J, with 9 bases between. The germline CDR1 and CDR2 sequences are SNHLY and FYNNEI. This CDR3 reads CASSEAVGGTQYF. For the CDR3, the DNA is TGTGCCAGCAGTGAAGCGGTGGGGGGTACGCAGTATTTT.

The V call is TRBV6-2 or TRBV6-3, the J call TRBJ2-5; TRBD2 agrees at 9 bases. The CDR3 covers 16 residues. The V and J ends lost 2 bases and 1 base, in that order; junction bases with no gene match: 5. The germline V gene encodes CDR1 MNHEY and CDR2 SVGEGT. The CDR3 loop is CASSYSLAGSQETQYF. CDR3 DNA sequence: TGTGCCAGCAGTTACAGCCTAGCGGGGAGCCAAGAGACCCAGTACTTC.

The V and J genes are TRBV7-9 and TRBJ2-7, with 11 bases identical to TRBD2. The CDR3 runs to 17 residues. The V and J ends lost 5 bases and 3 bases, in that order; junction bases with no gene match: 12. The germline V gene has CDR1 SEHNR and CDR2 FQNEAQ (reference sequence). The CDR3 reads CASSQPLSGRAVYEQYF. As DNA, the CDR3 is TGTGCCAGCAGCCAACCCCTTAGCGGGAGGGCCGTCTACGAGCAGTACTTC.

This chain joins TRBV18 and TRBJ1-2, with 12 bases aligning to TRBD1. CDR1 is KGHSH and CDR2 is LQKENI in the germline V gene. Unmatched junction bases numbered 5, after V lost 5 bases and J lost 4 bases. The CDR3 covers 15 residues. In DNA, the CDR3 is TGTGCCAGCTCATCGGGACAGGGGGCGATCTATGGCTACACCTTC. Its translation: CASSSGQGAIYGYTF.

The chain uses TRBV3-1 (or the pseudogene TRBV3-2) and TRBJ1-1; D is unclear. Germline V gives CDR1 LGHDT, CDR2 YNNKEL (reference sequence). The CDR3 totals 17 residues. V was pared by 1 base and J by 1 base, with 16 bases between. CDR3 in DNA: TGTGCCAGCAGCCAAGGGCCATCCGGGTTATGGAACACTGAAGCTTTCTTT. Translation gives CASSQGPSGLWNTEAFF.

The chain carries TRBV30 and TRBJ1-5; D call uncertain. Trimming stripped 2 bases from V and 4 bases from J, with 9 bases between. Germline V lookup: CDR1 GTSNPN, CDR2 SVGIG (reference sequence). The CDR3 contains 13 residues. The CDR3 is CAWSRHNNQPQHF. The CDR3 nucleotides read TGTGCCTGGAGTAGACACAATAATCAGCCCCAGCATTTT.

For the CDR3, the DNA is TGCGCCAGCAGCTTGGTCGGGGAGCATGGCTACACCTTC. As protein: CASSLVGEHGYTF. The chain employs TRBV5-1 and TRBJ1-2; D remains unclear. Germline loops: CDR1 SGHRS, CDR2 YFSETQ. The V end lost 0 bases, the J end lost 6 bases, and 9 bases lay between the germline ends. This CDR3 region has 13 residues.

The rearrangement links TRBV2 to TRBJ2-3; perhaps D is TRBD1 or TRBD2 (5 bases each). Trimming left V 10 bases short and J 0 bases short, with 14 bases between. CDR3 length equals 14 residues. The germline V gene encodes CDR1 SNHLY and CDR2 FYNNEI. DNA of the CDR3: TGTGCCACCAACAGAGAGGGGAGCACAGATACGCAGTATTTT. It is translated as CATNREGSTDTQYF.

J is TRBJ2-5 and V is TRBV11-2; 11 nucleotides align to TRBD1. Germline loops: CDR1 SGHAT, CDR2 FQNNGV. There are 17 residues in the CDR3. The V and J ends lost 3 bases and 5 bases, in that order; junction bases with no gene match: 11. In nucleotides, the CDR3 is TGTGCCAGCAGCTTCGTACCGGGGACAGGGGGTAGGGAGACCCAGTACTTC. Translating it yields CASSFVPGTGGRETQYF. Supplemented by reference TRBV11-2 and TRBJ2-5, the full variable domain reads EAGVAQSPRYKIIEKRQSVAFWCNPISGHATLYWYQQILGQGPKLLIQFQNNGVVDDSQLPKDRFSAERLKGVDSTLKIQPAKLEDSAVYLCASSFVPGTGGRETQYFGPGTRLLVL.

V usage is TRBV5-6 and J usage is TRBJ2-1; D possibly uses TRBD1 or TRBD2 (5 bases each). Germline assignment: CDR1 SGHDT and CDR2 YYEEEE. The V end was cut by 4 bases, the J end by 3 bases, with 11 bases between. The CDR3 is 14 residues long. DNA for the CDR3: TGTGCCAGCAGCCTTGGGGACGGCTACAATGAGCAGTTCTTC. This sequence encodes CASSLGDGYNEQFF.

In its sample, this clone was seen a few times. The chain recombines TRBV5-1 with TRBJ1-1; tentatively, D is TRBD1 (6 bases). V lost 0 bases, J lost 11 bases, and 26 bases lay in between. Germline CDR1 is SGHRS and CDR2 is YFSETQ. CDR3 length equals 17 residues. CDR3 in amino acids: CASSLEATGFTTSGAFF. CDR3 nucleotide sequence: TGCGCCAGCAGCTTGGAGGCGACAGGTTTTACGACCTCTGGGGCTTTCTTT. Full variable domain (missing parts from reference TRBV5-1 and TRBJ1-1): KAGVTQTPRYLIKTRGQQVTLSCSPISGHRSVSWYQQTPGQGLQFLFEYFSETQRNKGNFPGRFSGRQFSNSRSEMNVSTLELGDSALYLCASSLEATGFTTSGAFFGQGTRLTVV.